These 24 T cell receptor beta chains were sequenced from one sample in a study of shared clonotypes between healthy human individuals. In the naive CD8 group, cells lacked CD45RO and were positively selected for CCR7, so terminally differentiated effector memory CD45RA+ cells were left out. The table came from immunoSEQ multiplex PCR; TCRdb's copy has only in-frame clones and leaves some out. The sample lists over 2,000,000 clones, over 85% seen once, with about 1.7% in the top ten. The sample comprised naive CD8+ T cells from PBMCs. Receptors originate from a man aged 18 to 35 in good health. Some clones in this sample may be carry-over from other donors' samples.

The chain couples TRBV6-5 to TRBJ2-7; D not resolved. The length of the CDR3 is 13 residues. The V gene lost 5 bases and the J gene lost 0 bases, with 8 bases spanning the gap. Germline CDR1 and CDR2: MNHEY and SVGAGI. In DNA form, the CDR3 reads TGTGCCAGCAGTAAACAGAACTCCTACGAGCAGTACTTC. Translated: CASSKQNSYEQYF.

The genes are TRBV6-5 and TRBJ2-1; 10 bases match TRBD1. Per the germline V gene, CDR1 is MNHEY and CDR2 is SVGAGI. The length of the CDR3 is 16 residues. J lost 8 bases, V lost 2 bases, and 9 bases had no gene match. The DNA for the CDR3 is TGTGCCAGCAGTTACCAGGCGACAGGGGGCTTAGATGAGCAGTTCTTC. This gives the protein CASSYQATGGLDEQFF.

This rearrangement joins TRBV28 to TRBJ1-2; 7 bases agree with TRBD1. V shed 3 bases and J 3 bases; nucleotides not matched to a gene: 10. This CDR3 has 16 amino acids. CDR1 is MDHEN, CDR2 SYDVKM, per germline. The CDR3 loop is CASSFSGTEGDYGYTF. The DNA for the CDR3 is TGTGCCAGCAGTTTCTCCGGGACAGAGGGTGACTATGGCTACACCTTC.

The chain carries TRBV28 and TRBJ1-1; D not resolved. Looked up from germline, CDR1 is MDHEN and CDR2 is SYDVKM. The V and J ends lost 2 bases and 3 bases respectively, with 7 bases between them. The CDR3 length is 13 residues. For the CDR3, the DNA is TGTGCCAGCAGTTTAAAGGGAGACACTGAAGCTTTCTTT. Translating gives CASSLKGDTEAFF. The full variable domain, in which reference TRBV28 and TRBJ1-1 provide the parts outside the CDR3, is DVKVTQSSRYLVKRTGEKVFLECVQDMDHENMFWYRQDPGLGLRLIYFSYDVKMKEKGDIPEGYSVSREKKERFSLILESASTNQTSMYLCASSLKGDTEAFFGQGTRLTVV.

The chain combines TRBV29-1 with TRBJ2-5; the D gene is possibly TRBD1 (6 bases). CDR1 and CDR2 from the germline V gene are SQVTM and ANQGSEA. Trimming pared 1 base from V and 6 bases from J, leaving 12 bases between. The CDR3 has 13 residues. The DNA for the CDR3 is TGCAGCGTTGAAGCTCAGGGGAGAAAGACCCAGTACTTC. It yields the protein CSVEAQGRKTQYF.

The genes are TRBV27 and TRBJ2-7; 8 bases map to TRBD2. The CDR3 spans 14 residues. Germline CDR1 is MNHEY and CDR2 is SMNVEV (reference sequence). V trimming: 10 bases; J trimming: 7 bases; junction bases outside the gene matches: 15. In DNA form, the CDR3 reads TGTGCCACGGGGGGGTTGTCTGGAACGGGAGAGCAGTACTTC. Its protein is CATGGLSGTGEQYF.

This clone was found a few times. The chain combines TRBV2 with TRBJ1-4; the match to TRBD1 covers 7 bases. Germline-derived CDR1 and CDR2 are SNHLY and FYNNEI. The CDR3 runs to 15 residues. V trimming: 2 bases; J trimming: 4 bases; junction bases outside the gene matches: 4. CDR3 nucleotides: TGTGCCAGCAGTGAACGGGGACAGCTTAATGAAAAACTGTTTTTT. Translating gives CASSERGQLNEKLFF.

This chain uses TRBV27 with TRBJ2-4; 8 bases line up with TRBD2. This CDR3 has 16 amino acids. V lost 6 bases to trimming and J lost 3 bases; unmatched junction nucleotides: 10. Germline values: CDR1 MNHEY, CDR2 SMNVEV (reference sequence). CDR3 region: CASRLTSGTNKNIQYF. The CDR3 coding sequence is TGTGCCAGCAGGTTAACTAGCGGTACAAACAAAAACATTCAGTACTTC.

The rearrangement uses TRBV4-3 and TRBJ1-1, with 8 bases that match TRBD1. The CDR3 extends over 16 amino acids. J lost 3 bases, V lost 4 bases, and 10 bases had no gene match. CDR1 and CDR2 from the germline V gene are LGHNA and YSLEER. The CDR3 protein is CASSLSENRGDTEAFF. The CDR3 nucleotides read TGCGCCAGCAGCCTCTCGGAAAACAGGGGGGACACTGAAGCTTTCTTT.

This rearrangement joins TRBV29-1 to TRBJ2-7; D remains unclear. The CDR3 is 15 amino acids. Looked up from germline, CDR1 is SQVTM and CDR2 is ANQGSEA. Deletions cut 0 bases from V and 1 base from J, with 13 bases between. CDR3 DNA sequence: TGCAGCGTTGAAGATCGCAGAACGCTATCCTACGAGCAGTACTTC. This codes for CSVEDRRTLSYEQYF.

The rearrangement uses TRBV27 and TRBJ2-1; 8 bases are a match to TRBD2. V shed 0 bases and J 3 bases; nucleotides not matched to a gene: 4. The CDR3 covers 16 residues. The germline CDR1 and CDR2 sequences are MNHEY and SMNVEV (reference sequence). CDR3 coding DNA: TGTGCCAGCAGTTTATCACTAGCGGCCTACTACAATGAGCAGTTCTTC. It translates to CASSLSLAAYYNEQFF.

This chain links TRBV27 with TRBJ2-7, with TRBD2 matching 12 bases. V was pared by 5 bases and J by 5 bases, with 7 bases of the junction left unmatched. The CDR3 covers 15 residues. Germline lookup yields CDR1 MNHEY and CDR2 SMNVEV (reference sequence). The CDR3 nucleotides are TGTGCCAGCAGTCTTCGACTAGCGGGAGCTCACGAGCAGTACTTC. Translated, it gives CASSLRLAGAHEQYF.

The chain recombines TRBV27 with TRBJ2-7; D is unclear. Deletions cut 6 bases from V and 6 bases from J, with 15 bases between. CDR3 length equals 13 residues. From germline, CDR1 is MNHEY and CDR2 SMNVEV (reference sequence). CDR3 sequence reads: CASRSYARGEQYF. In nucleotides, the CDR3 is TGTGCCAGCAGGAGCTACGCCCGCGGCGAGCAGTACTTC.

As concerns this clone: Other nucleotide sequences in the sample specify the same CDR3. V gene TRBV9 combines with J gene TRBJ2-7, with TRBD1 matching 9 bases. The J segment lost 5 bases and the V segment lost 0 bases, leaving 6 bases of the junction unmatched. The CDR3 runs to 15 residues. Looked up from germline, CDR1 is SGDLS and CDR2 is YYNGEE. The CDR3 DNA reads TGTGCCAGCAGCGTAGGCGGCGGACAGGGGAACGAGCAGTACTTC. It yields the protein CASSVGGGQGNEQYF.

This rearrangement joins TRBV27 to TRBJ2-6, with no clear D. CDR1 is MNHEY and CDR2 is SMNVEV in the germline V gene (reference sequence). With 2 bases removed from V and 0 bases from J, the gap between germline ends came to 5 bases. The CDR3 sequence is 15 residues long. CDR3: CASSLGASGANVLTF. CDR3 bases: TGTGCCAGCAGTTTAGGAGCCTCTGGGGCCAACGTCCTGACTTTC. Supplemented by reference TRBV27 and TRBJ2-6, the full variable domain reads EAQVTQNPRYLITVTGKKLTVTCSQNMNHEYMSWYRQDPGLGLRQIYYSMNVEVTDKGDVPEGYKVSRKEKRNFPLILESPSPNQTSLYFCASSLGASGANVLTFGAGSRLTVL.

V and J are TRBV19 and TRBJ2-7; 8 bases agree with TRBD2. Germline V lookup: CDR1 LNHDA, CDR2 SQIVND (reference sequence). This CDR3 spans 15 amino acids. After removal of 0 bases from V and 6 bases from J, the junction contained 7 bases not matched to a gene. CDR3 coding DNA: TGTGCCAGTAGTATAGATGGACTAGCAATGAGCGAGCAGTACTTC. Translating it yields CASSIDGLAMSEQYF.

This chain links TRBV19 with TRBJ2-7, with 13 bases matching TRBD2. Germline CDR1 is LNHDA and CDR2 is SQIVND (reference sequence). With V trimmed by 6 bases and J by 3 bases, 5 bases remained unmatched. This CDR3 region has 15 residues. CDR3 in DNA: TGTGCCAGTAGCTTGACTAGCGGGAGGATCTACGAGCAGTACTTC. Amino acids: CASSLTSGRIYEQYF.

The J gene is TRBJ1-5, the V gene TRBV2, with TRBD1 matching over 9 bases. J was trimmed by 1 base and V by 5 bases; bases with no gene match: 3. The CDR3 length is 15 residues. The germline CDR1 and CDR2 sequences are SNHLY and FYNNEI. CDR3 sequence (DNA): TGTGCCAGCAGTCTGGACAGGGGAAGCAATCAGCCCCAGCATTTT. Its protein product is CASSLDRGSNQPQHF.

J is TRBJ2-2 and V is TRBV7-2; TRBD1 matches at 7 bases. The CDR3 is 14 residues long. In germline, CDR1 is SGHTA, CDR2 FQGNSA. J lost 4 bases, V lost 5 bases, and 4 bases had no gene match. The CDR3 nucleotides are TGTGCCAGCAGCCCCCGGACAGGCACCGGGGAGCTGTTTTTT. Translating it yields CASSPRTGTGELFF.

The CDR3 spells CASSPGLAGVEGTGELFF. CDR3 nucleotides: TGTGCCAGCAGCCCGGGGCTAGCGGGAGTTGAAGGCACCGGGGAGCTGTTTTTT. The chain combines TRBV11-2 with TRBJ2-2, with 10 bases matching TRBD2. The CDR3 extends over 18 amino acids. Trimming at V came to 5 bases and at J to 4 bases, leaving 13 bases not matched to a gene. CDR1 and CDR2 from the germline V gene are SGHAT and FQNNGV.

The V and J genes are TRBV27 and TRBJ1-1; D gene ambiguous. This CDR3 comprises 13 residues. The V end lost 2 bases, the J end lost 5 bases, and 9 bases lay between the germline ends. CDR1 is MNHEY and CDR2 is SMNVEV in the germline V gene (reference sequence). The CDR3, as DNA: TGTGCCAGCAGTTTAGGGTCGTCAACTGAAGCTTTCTTT. Translated: CASSLGSSTEAFF.

V is TRBV19 and J is TRBJ2-7, with no clear D. The CDR3 consists of 13 residues. Germline-derived CDR1 and CDR2 are LNHDA and SQIVND (reference sequence). The V end was cut by 4 bases, the J end by 0 bases, with 7 bases between. This CDR3 is CASSKGSSYEQYF. CDR3 nucleotides: TGTGCCAGTAGTAAGGGAAGCTCCTACGAGCAGTACTTC. Full variable domain (rest looked up from reference TRBV19 and TRBJ2-7): DGGITQSPKYLFRKEGQNVTLSCEQNLNHDAMYWYRQDPGQGLRLIYYSQIVNDFQKGDIAEGYSVSREKKESFPLTVTSAQKNPTAFYLCASSKGSSYEQYFGPGTRLTVT.

This chain joins TRBV28 and TRBJ2-7; perhaps TRBD1 as D (5 bases). CDR1 is MDHEN, CDR2 SYDVKM, per germline. The CDR3 loop spans 17 amino acids. Trimming removed 2 bases from V and 0 bases from J, with 17 bases in between. CDR3 protein: CASSLQPGPNPSYEQYF. The CDR3 DNA reads as TGTGCCAGCAGTTTACAACCAGGGCCCAACCCCTCCTACGAGCAGTACTTC.

The V call is TRBV11-1, the J call TRBJ2-7, with 8 positions matching TRBD2. The germline V gene encodes CDR1 SGHAT and CDR2 FQDESV (reference sequence). The CDR3 loop spans 16 amino acids. With V trimmed by 1 base and J by 6 bases, 11 bases remained unmatched. The CDR3 coding sequence is TGTGCCAGCAGCTTAGACGGGAGGGCCCGACTTGTCGAGCAGTACTTC. It translates to CASSLDGRARLVEQYF.